The rows below give T cell receptor beta chains drawn from one sample of a study of blood T cell repertoires in COVID-19. Using immunoSEQ multiplex PCR, the repertoire was profiled, and TCRdb retains in-frame clones only, with some absent. The sample holds around 320,000 clones; roughly nine tenths are singletons and the top ten take less than 2.5%. Sequenced material: peripheral blood. The receptor source for this set is a man aged 18 to 29 with active or convalescent COVID-19. Both conserved end residues are part of each CDR3. The D gene is left open where the match is weak. Clone size is not always given. Where it is, it says once, few, many or a class for expanded clones.

>TRBV29-1|.|TRBJ1-5|14|.
TGCAGCGTTGGGGCAGGGTCGGGTGATCAGCCCCAGCATTTT
CSVGAGSGDQPQHF
>TRBV19|once|TRBJ2-3|15|.
TGTGCCAGTAGTATATTCGGCTCGGAGGTCGGTACGCAGTATTTT
CASSIFGSEVGTQYF
>TRBV7-8|once|TRBJ2-3|14|.
TGTGCCAGCAGCTTCGGACAGTTCACAGATACGCAGTATTTT
CASSFGQFTDTQYF
>TRBV5-5|.|TRBJ1-5|16|.
TGTGCCAGCAGCGCCCCCCCGGAAACAGGCAATCAGCCCCAGCATTTT
CASSAPPETGNQPQHF
>TRBV3-1/TRBV3-2|.|TRBJ2-5|15|.
TGTGCCAGCAGCCCAATGGTCGGTACGCAAGAGACCCAGTACTTC
CASSPMVGTQETQYF
>TRBV13|.|TRBJ2-7|13|TRBD1
TGTGCCAGCAGGGACAGGCTGAACTACGAGCAGTACTTC
CASRDRLNYEQYF
>TRBV10-2|.|TRBJ2-2|15|.
TGCGCCAGCAGTGAAACGCTGACGGGCACCGGGGAGCTGTTTTTT
CASSETLTGTGELFF
>TRBV18|.|TRBJ2-1|14|TRBD1
TGTGCCAGCTCACCAGGGACAGGGTCCCATGAGCAGTTCTTC
CASSPGTGSHEQFF
>TRBV23-1|once|TRBJ1-1|16|.
TGCGCCAGCAGTCATCCCCCCTGGCTGTTGAACACTGAAGCTTTCTTT
CASSHPPWLLNTEAFF
>TRBV27|.|TRBJ1-1|15|.
TGTGCCAGCAGTCAGTTTATCCGCGGGAACACTGAAGCTTTCTTT
CASSQFIRGNTEAFF
>TRBV6-4|.|TRBJ2-1|15|TRBD2
TGTGCCAGCAGCCCACTAGCGAGCTCCTACAATGAGCAGTTCTTC
CASSPLASSYNEQFF
>TRBV28|.|TRBJ1-2|17|TRBD1
TGTGCCAGCAGTACGCCCGCACAGGGGCAAACGATCTATGGCTACACCTTC
CASSTPAQGQTIYGYTF
>TRBV5-5|.|TRBJ1-2|14|.
TGTGCCAGCAGCTTGTCTCACAGCTACTATGGCTACACCTTC
CASSLSHSYYGYTF
>TRBV5-1|.|TRBJ2-2|13|TRBD2
TGCGCCAGCACGATAGCGGGGGCCGGGGAGCTGTTTTTT
CASTIAGAGELFF
>TRBV15|.|TRBJ2-1|12|.
TGTGCCACCAGCAGAGGGTCGGGGGAGCAGTTCTTC
CATSRGSGEQFF
>TRBV4-1|.|TRBJ2-3|17|TRBD2
TGCGCCAGCAGCCAACGCGGACTAGCGGGGAACACAGATACGCAGTATTTT
CASSQRGLAGNTDTQYF
>TRBV4-1|.|TRBJ2-7|16|TRBD1
TGCGCCAGCAGCCAAGATAGGACAGGGGGGCGGTACGAGCAGTACTTC
CASSQDRTGGRYEQYF
>TRBV5-6|.|TRBJ1-5|15|.
TGTGCCAGCAGCTTGTTGGGGGCCGCAGATCAGCCCCAGCATTTT
CASSLLGAADQPQHF
>TRBV2|.|TRBJ1-5|14|.
TGTGCCAGCAGTGAAACGGGAATGGATCAGCCCCAGCATTTT
CASSETGMDQPQHF
>TRBV7-9|.|TRBJ2-5|18|TRBD1
TGTGCCAGCAGCTTAGGGTGGGGACAGAAAACAGCACAAGAGACCCAGTACTTC
CASSLGWGQKTAQETQYF
>TRBV6-6|.|TRBJ1-5|14|.
TGTGCCAGCAGTTTCGGACAGCACAATCAGCCCCAGCATTTT
CASSFGQHNQPQHF
>TRBV4-1|few|TRBJ2-1|16|TRBD1
TGCGCCAGCAGCGCCCTCCACAGGGGACCCTACAATGAGCAGTTCTTC
CASSALHRGPYNEQFF